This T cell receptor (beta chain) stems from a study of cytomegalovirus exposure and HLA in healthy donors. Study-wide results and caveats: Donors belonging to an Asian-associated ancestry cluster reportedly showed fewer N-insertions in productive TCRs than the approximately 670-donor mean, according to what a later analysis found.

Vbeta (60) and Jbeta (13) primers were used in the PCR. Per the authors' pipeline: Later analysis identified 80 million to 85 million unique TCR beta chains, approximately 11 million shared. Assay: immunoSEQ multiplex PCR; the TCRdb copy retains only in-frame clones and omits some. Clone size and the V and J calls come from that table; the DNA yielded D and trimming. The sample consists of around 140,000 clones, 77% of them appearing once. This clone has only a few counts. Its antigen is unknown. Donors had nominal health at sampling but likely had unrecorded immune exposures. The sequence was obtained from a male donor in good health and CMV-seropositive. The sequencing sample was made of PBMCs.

CDR3 coding DNA: TGTGCCAGCAGTGATACGCTCGATGTAGCAATTCTAACAACTAATGAAAAACTGTTTTTT. Its translation: CASSDTLDVAILTTNEKLFF. V is TRBV6-1 and J is TRBJ1-4; D not certain. The germline V gene has CDR1 MNHNS and CDR2 SASEGT. CDR3 length: 20 amino acids. V lost 3 bases and J 0 bases, leaving 23 bases between the germline ends.